This T cell receptor beta chain was observed in a study of immune evolution from preneoplasia to lung adenocarcinoma. Overall study findings and caveats: Later-stage lesions appeared to have more T cells, more diversity, less clonality.

Regarding this clone: As yet, its antigen is unknown.

Between about 2013 and 2018, patients underwent resection in Japan or China. Profiled with immunoSEQ multiplex PCR; TCRdb holds only in-frame clones, not every one. The table shows 4,800 or so clones, with around 79% occurring only once. Deletions cut 5 bases from V and 2 bases from J, with 9 bases between. CDR3 size: 13 residues. Looked up from germline, CDR1 is SGHVS and CDR2 is FQNEAQ. The sample comprised FFPE normal lung tissue adjacent to the tumor. This chain joins TRBV7-8 and TRBJ2-5; D is undetermined. This sequence was found in a person aged 55 to 69 with lung adenocarcinoma. The CDR3 loop is CASSPYGQETQYF. The CDR3 DNA is TGTGCCAGCAGCCCCTATGGGCAAGAGACCCAGTACTTC.